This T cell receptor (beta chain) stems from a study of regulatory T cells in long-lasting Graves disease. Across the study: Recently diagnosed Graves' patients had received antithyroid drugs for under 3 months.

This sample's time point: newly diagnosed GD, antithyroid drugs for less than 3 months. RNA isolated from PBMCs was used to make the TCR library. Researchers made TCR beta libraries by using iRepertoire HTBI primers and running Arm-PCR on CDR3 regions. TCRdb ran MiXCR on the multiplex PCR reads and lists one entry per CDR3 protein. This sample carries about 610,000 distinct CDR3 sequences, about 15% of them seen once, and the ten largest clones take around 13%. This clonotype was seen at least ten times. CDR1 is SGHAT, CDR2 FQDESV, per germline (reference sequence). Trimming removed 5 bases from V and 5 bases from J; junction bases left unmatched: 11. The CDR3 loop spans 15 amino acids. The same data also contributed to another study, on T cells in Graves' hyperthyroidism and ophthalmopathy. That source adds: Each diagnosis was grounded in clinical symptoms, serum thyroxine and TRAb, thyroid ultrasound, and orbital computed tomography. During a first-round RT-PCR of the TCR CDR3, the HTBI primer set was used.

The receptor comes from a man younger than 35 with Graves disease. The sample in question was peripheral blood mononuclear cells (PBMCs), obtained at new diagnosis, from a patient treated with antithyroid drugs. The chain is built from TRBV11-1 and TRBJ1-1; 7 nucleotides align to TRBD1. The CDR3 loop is CASSPRQGLGTEAFF. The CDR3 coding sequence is TGTGCCAGCAGCCCTCGACAGGGCCTAGGGACTGAAGCTTTCTTT.